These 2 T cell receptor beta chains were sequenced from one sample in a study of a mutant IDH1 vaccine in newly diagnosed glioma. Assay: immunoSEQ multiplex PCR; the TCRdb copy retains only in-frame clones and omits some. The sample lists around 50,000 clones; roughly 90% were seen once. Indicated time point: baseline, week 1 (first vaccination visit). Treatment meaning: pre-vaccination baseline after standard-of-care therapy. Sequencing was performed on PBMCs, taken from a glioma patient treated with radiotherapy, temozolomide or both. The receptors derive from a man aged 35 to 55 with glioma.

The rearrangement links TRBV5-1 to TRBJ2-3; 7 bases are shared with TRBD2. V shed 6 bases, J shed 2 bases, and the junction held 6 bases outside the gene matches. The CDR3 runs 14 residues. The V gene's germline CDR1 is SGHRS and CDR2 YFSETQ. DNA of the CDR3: TGCGCCAGCAAAGAGCGGGACTTCACAGATACGCAGTATTTT. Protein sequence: CASKERDFTDTQYF.

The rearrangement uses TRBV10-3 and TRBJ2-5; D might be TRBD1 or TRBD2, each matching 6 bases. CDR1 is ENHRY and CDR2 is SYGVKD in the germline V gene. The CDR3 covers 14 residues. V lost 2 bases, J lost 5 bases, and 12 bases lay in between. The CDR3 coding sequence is TGTGCCATCAGTGAGAGCCTAGGGGGGGAGACCCAGTACTTC. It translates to CAISESLGGETQYF.